This passage covers 20 T cell receptor beta chains from one sample sequenced in a study of shared clonotypes between healthy human individuals (dated by TCRdb to about 2020). Libraries were made using the immunoSEQ multiplex PCR assay. The table comes from immuneACCESS by way of TCRdb, which keeps in-frame sequences with V and J called. Part of the clones is missing from these tables; in studies checked, under half for an unresolved V gene and the rest for unknown reasons. The sample table contains roughly 2 million clones; only one count was recorded for about 95% of them. The ten largest clones capture 0.9% to 1.4% of the sample. CD8 naive samples consisted of CD45RO-negative cells that were positively selected for CCR7, yielding a CD45RA+CCR7+ population without TemRA cells. The sample taken for sequencing was naive CD8+ T cells sorted from blood. The meaning of the sample's cell subset or site label: CD45RA+CCR7+. The receptors derive from a man in his late teens or twenties in good health.

The chain uses TRBV18 and TRBJ1-2; D is uncertain. With 3 bases removed from V and 4 bases from J, the gap between germline ends came to 12 bases. The CDR3 runs 14 residues. Germline V lookup: CDR1 KGHSH, CDR2 LQKENI. The DNA for the CDR3 is TGTGCCAGCTCACCGACGACGGAATTCTATGGCTACACCTTC. Residues: CASSPTTEFYGYTF. Variable domain in full (rest from reference TRBV18 and TRBJ1-2): NAGVMQNPRHLVRRRGQEARLRCSPMKGHSHVYWYRQLPEEGLKFMVYLQKENIIDESGMPKERFSAEFPKEGPSILRIQQVVRGDSAAYFCASSPTTEFYGYTFGSGTRLTVV.

CDR3 DNA: TGTGCCAGCAGCTTAGAGCACCCGACGGGGGTTGGCGTCTACGAGCAGTACTTC. It yields the protein CASSLEHPTGVGVYEQYF. V is TRBV11-2 and J is TRBJ2-7; TRBD2 might be the D (6 bases). Deletions cut 0 bases from V and 3 bases from J, with 21 bases between. The germline V gene has CDR1 SGHAT and CDR2 FQNNGV. The CDR3 is made up of 18 amino acids.

This clone was observed a handful of times. This chain joins TRBV5-1 and TRBJ1-3, with D possibly TRBD1 on 5 matching bases. Trimming took off 0 bases at V and 2 bases at J, with 9 bases between the two ends. Germline assignment: CDR1 SGHRS and CDR2 YFSETQ. The CDR3 spans 15 residues. CDR3 protein: CASSLALGAGNTIYF. The CDR3, as DNA: TGCGCCAGCAGCTTGGCCCTGGGGGCTGGAAACACCATATATTTT.

The J gene is TRBJ1-4, the V gene TRBV4-3; D is ambiguous. The CDR3 sequence is 16 residues long. Germline CDR1 and CDR2: LGHNA and YSLEER. With 0 bases removed from V and 6 bases from J, the gap between germline ends came to 14 bases. The CDR3 DNA reads as TGCGCCAGCAGCCAAGATCTAACAAGTGATTATGAAAAACTGTTTTTT. Translating it yields CASSQDLTSDYEKLFF.

The gene calls are TRBV2 and TRBJ2-7; 9 bases are shared with TRBD1. Per the germline V gene, CDR1 is SNHLY and CDR2 is FYNNEI. Trimming cost V 7 bases and J 2 bases; bases outside gene matches: 6. The CDR3 has 14 residues. CDR3 nucleotide sequence: TGTGCCAGCACCCAGGACAGGGGTACCTACGAGCAGTACTTC. Its protein product is CASTQDRGTYEQYF.

Comments on this clone: Other DNA sequences within the sample encode an identical CDR3. V usage is TRBV9 and J usage is TRBJ2-3; D remains ambiguous. There are 13 residues in the CDR3. The V and J ends lost 0 bases and 4 bases respectively, with 6 bases between them. The germline V gene encodes CDR1 SGDLS and CDR2 YYNGEE. The CDR3, as DNA: TGTGCCAGCAGCGTAGAGGATCCAGATACGCAGTATTTT. Translation: CASSVEDPDTQYF.

V usage is TRBV29-1 and J usage is TRBJ2-7; D is ambiguous. Germline values: CDR1 SQVTM, CDR2 ANQGSEA. This CDR3 contains 13 residues. With 0 bases removed from V and 1 base from J, the gap between germline ends came to 7 bases. The CDR3 sequence: CSVEEGQSYEQYF. CDR3 bases: TGCAGCGTTGAAGAAGGCCAGTCCTACGAGCAGTACTTC.

This chain uses TRBV7-2 with TRBJ1-4; tentative D call: TRBD1 (5 bases). Trimming stripped 1 base from V and 4 bases from J, with 13 bases between. The CDR3 contains 16 residues. Germline V lookup: CDR1 SGHTA, CDR2 FQGNSA. CDR3 nucleotides: TGTGCCAGCAGCTTAGACCAGGGTTGGGATAATGAAAAACTGTTTTTT. Its translation is CASSLDQGWDNEKLFF. The variable domain in full, with the rest retrieved from reference TRBV7-2 and TRBJ1-4, is GAGVSQSPSNKVTEKGKDVELRCDPISGHTALYWYRQSLGQGLEFLIYFQGNSAPDKSGLPSDRFSAERTGGSVSTLTIQRTQQEDSAVYLCASSLDQGWDNEKLFFGSGTQLSVL.

The chain recombines TRBV5-5 with TRBJ2-7; 8 bases fit TRBD2. V shed 3 bases and J 2 bases; nucleotides not matched to a gene: 10. Germline V gene lookup returns CDR1 SGHKS and CDR2 YYEKEE (reference sequence). This CDR3 comprises 16 residues. CDR3 sequence reads: CASSYGGGRNTYEQYF. CDR3 nucleotide sequence: TGTGCCAGCAGCTATGGCGGGGGGCGGAATACCTACGAGCAGTACTTC. The complete variable domain, with remaining parts taken from reference TRBV5-5 and TRBJ2-7, reads DAGVTQSPTHLIKTRGQQVTLRCSPISGHKSVSWYQQVLGQGPQFIFQYYEKEERGRGNFPDRFSARQFPNYSSELNVNALLLGDSALYLCASSYGGGRNTYEQYFGPGTRLTVT.

The chain recombines TRBV5-8 with TRBJ1-1; possibly TRBD1 for D (6 bases). The V gene's germline CDR1 is SGHTS and CDR2 YDEGEE. Trimming shortened V by 8 bases and J by 1 base, and 21 bases separated the two germline ends. This CDR3 contains 16 residues. This CDR3 is CARSFRRDTENTEAFF. Written as DNA, the CDR3 is TGTGCCAGATCGTTTCGCCGGGACACAGAGAACACTGAAGCTTTCTTT.

The chain carries TRBV9 and TRBJ2-7, with a tentative D call TRBD1 (6 bases). V was pared by 3 bases and J by 12 bases, with 22 bases between. Per the germline V gene, CDR1 is SGDLS and CDR2 is YYNGEE. The CDR3 covers 14 residues. CDR3 region: CASSASHRDIRRYF. CDR3 in DNA: TGTGCCAGCAGCGCGTCTCACCGGGACATCCGGAGGTACTTC.

Here the CDR3 DNA reads TGTGCCAGCAGCTTGACCGGGTTTAGGTCACCCCTCCACTTT. Its protein product is CASSLTGFRSPLHF. V gene TRBV7-2 combines with J gene TRBJ1-6; no clear D. V was trimmed by 3 bases and J by 10 bases, leaving 13 bases between them. Germline V gene sequence: CDR1 SGHTA, CDR2 FQGNSA. The CDR3 contains 14 residues. Looking up the rest from reference TRBV7-2 and TRBJ1-6 gives the full variable domain: GAGVSQSPSNKVTEKGKDVELRCDPISGHTALYWYRQSLGQGLEFLIYFQGNSAPDKSGLPSDRFSAERTGGSVSTLTIQRTQQEDSAVYLCASSLTGFRSPLHFGNGTRLTVT.

The chain combines TRBV4-3 with TRBJ1-3, with no clear D. Between the trimmed V and J ends, which lost 4 bases and 2 bases, there was a span of 9 bases. The CDR3 contains 14 residues. Per the germline V gene, CDR1 is LGHNA and CDR2 is YSLEER. The CDR3 nucleotides are TGCGCCAGCAGCCCCTGGGATGCTGGAAACACCATATATTTT. It encodes CASSPWDAGNTIYF.

The chain combines TRBV16 with TRBJ1-6; the D gene is possibly TRBD1 (5 bases). V was cut by 4 bases and J by 6 bases, with 10 bases left in between. CDR3 size: 14 residues. Germline lookup yields CDR1 KGHSY and CDR2 FQNENV. The CDR3 region has the DNA TGTGCCAGCAGCCTGGGGCGGATTAATTCACCCCTCCACTTT. Its protein product is CASSLGRINSPLHF.

The chain couples TRBV30 to TRBJ2-1; 9 positions match TRBD1. Unmatched junction bases numbered 7, after V lost 2 bases and J lost 8 bases. The CDR3 runs 14 residues. Germline V lookup: CDR1 GTSNPN, CDR2 SVGIG (reference sequence). CDR3 nucleotides: TGTGCCTGGAGTTGGTTGACAGGGGGAGATGAGCAGTTCTTC. Protein sequence: CAWSWLTGGDEQFF.

A note on this clone: The sample has other DNA sequences that encode this CDR3 too. The chain uses TRBV4-1 and TRBJ2-7; unclear D gene. From germline, CDR1 is MGHRA and CDR2 YSYEKL. The CDR3 covers 12 residues. V lost 2 bases, J lost 4 bases, and 6 bases lay in between. CDR3 in DNA: TGCGCCAGCAGCCAATCCGGGTACGAGCAGTACTTC. The encoded protein is CASSQSGYEQYF.

V usage is TRBV27 and J usage is TRBJ2-2; D may match TRBD1 or TRBD2 (5 bases each). Per the germline V gene, CDR1 is MNHEY and CDR2 is SMNVEV (reference sequence). V was pared by 5 bases and J by 6 bases, with 16 bases between. This CDR3 has 15 amino acids. CDR3 coding DNA: TGTGCCAGCAGTCCGATCCTTCAGGGACCCGGGGAGCTGTTTTTT. Translating it yields CASSPILQGPGELFF.

For this clone: At the DNA level, this CDR3 is encoded by other sequences in the same sample as well. This rearrangement joins TRBV5-1 to TRBJ2-7; no clear D. V was cut by 3 bases and J by 2 bases, with 9 bases left in between. The CDR3 has 13 amino acids. The V gene's germline CDR1 is SGHRS and CDR2 YFSETQ. The CDR3 region is CASSSDGTYEQYF. As DNA, the CDR3 is TGCGCCAGCAGCTCGGACGGAACCTACGAGCAGTACTTC. The variable domain in full, with the rest retrieved from reference TRBV5-1 and TRBJ2-7, is KAGVTQTPRYLIKTRGQQVTLSCSPISGHRSVSWYQQTPGQGLQFLFEYFSETQRNKGNFPGRFSGRQFSNSRSEMNVSTLELGDSALYLCASSSDGTYEQYFGPGTRLTVT.

The chain employs TRBV27 and TRBJ1-6; no reliable D call. The germline V gene has CDR1 MNHEY and CDR2 SMNVEV (reference sequence). CDR3 length: 16 residues. The germline V and J ends were trimmed by 0 bases and 0 bases, with 6 bases remaining between them. CDR3 nucleotide sequence: TGTGCCAGCAGTTTATCGGGCAGCTCCTATAATTCACCCCTCCACTTT. Translation gives CASSLSGSSYNSPLHF.

As DNA, the CDR3 is TGTGCCAGCAGACAACAGGGGGTCTTTAGCGAGCAGTACTTC. The encoded protein is CASRQQGVFSEQYF. The gene calls are TRBV27 and TRBJ2-7, with 8 bases matching TRBD1. CDR1 is MNHEY and CDR2 is SMNVEV in the germline V gene (reference sequence). This CDR3 spans 14 amino acids. The V segment lost 6 bases and the J segment 6 bases; nucleotides outside the gene matches: 10.